This T cell receptor (beta chain) was recovered during a study of blood T cell repertoires in COVID-19. About the study: Researchers got acute and convalescent COVID-19 samples from the United States, Italy and Spain. Sources were T cells, B-cell-depleted T cells, or PBMCs; the material itself was cDNA or gDNA.

Authors' analysis steps: Scientists estimated how many nucleated cells there were by amplifying reference gene primers. Assay: immunoSEQ multiplex PCR; the TCRdb copy retains only in-frame clones and omits some. V and J calls and clone size are given by that table; D and trimming were obtained from the DNA. The table includes 150,000 to 200,000 clones, around 85% detected once. After removal of 5 bases from V and 8 bases from J, the junction contained 10 bases not matched to a gene. Germline CDR1 is SGHAT and CDR2 is FQNNGV. The CDR3 totals 16 residues. The rearrangement joins TRBV11-2 to TRBJ2-3; 13 nucleotides align to TRBD2. The source of this sequence is a man between 60 and 75 years old with active or convalescent COVID-19. The sample comprised peripheral blood. Here the CDR3 reads CASSLGKGTSGVTQYF. CDR3 DNA: TGTGCCAGCAGCCTCGGTAAAGGGACTAGCGGGGTTACGCAGTATTTT. Complete variable domain (other parts from reference TRBV11-2 and TRBJ2-3): EAGVAQSPRYKIIEKRQSVAFWCNPISGHATLYWYQQILGQGPKLLIQFQNNGVVDDSQLPKDRFSAERLKGVDSTLKIQPAKLEDSAVYLCASSLGKGTSGVTQYFGPGTRLTVL.